The 17 T cell receptor beta chains below all came from one sample that was sequenced in a study of human T cells and chemical hapten exposure. Each CDR3 protein is one row after TCRdb ran MiXCR on the RACE reads. The repertoire holds more than 70,000 distinct CDR3 sequences, with roughly 10% as singletons. Time point: patch test 2, 6 weeks after DPC sensitization. Noted treatment: therapeutic diphenylcyclopropenone sensitization with weekly scalp DPC. Source: whole blood, taken in connection with sensitization to the hapten diphenylcyclopropenone (DPC). The source is a man younger than 35 with alopecia areata. Some clones in this sample may be carry-over from other donors' samples.

This clonotype appeared many times. The V and J genes are TRBV10-3 and TRBJ2-2; D is possibly TRBD1 (6 bases). The CDR3 sequence is 15 residues long. Trimming removed 3 bases from V and 3 bases from J, with 11 bases in between. From germline, CDR1 is ENHRY and CDR2 SYGVKD. CDR3 in amino acids: CAISEVKGDTGELFF. CDR3 sequence (DNA): TGTGCCATCAGTGAAGTCAAGGGGGACACCGGGGAGCTGTTTTTT.

This clonotype was seen only a few times. The chain links TRBV18 to TRBJ1-3; D remains unclear. The CDR3 is made up of 15 amino acids. Germline V gene lookup returns CDR1 KGHSH and CDR2 LQKENI. Trimming pared 3 bases from V and 0 bases from J, leaving 9 bases between. The CDR3 DNA reads as TGTGCCAGCTCACCGGCAGACTTCTCTGGAAACACCATATATTTT. Translated, it gives CASSPADFSGNTIYF.

This chain uses TRBV28 with TRBJ2-7; D is undetermined. Germline CDR1 is MDHEN and CDR2 is SYDVKM. This CDR3 region has 14 residues. V lost 5 bases, J lost 2 bases, and 13 bases lay in between. The CDR3 sequence: CASSGRSPAYEQYF. CDR3 coding DNA: TGTGCCAGCAGTGGACGGTCACCCGCCTACGAGCAGTACTTC. The full variable domain, in which reference TRBV28 and TRBJ2-7 provide the parts outside the CDR3, is DVKVTQSSRYLVKRTGEKVFLECVQDMDHENMFWYRQDPGLGLRLIYFSYDVKMKEKGDIPEGYSVSREKKERFSLILESASTNQTSMYLCASSGRSPAYEQYFGPGTRLTVT.

This clonotype was recorded at least ten times. The V call is TRBV7-3, the J call TRBJ2-6; D gene ambiguous. The CDR3 totals 16 residues. Germline assignment: CDR1 SGHTA and CDR2 FQGTGA. V lost 4 bases, J lost 0 bases, and 10 bases lay in between. The CDR3 DNA reads TGTGCCAGCAGCTCAACATCAGTCTCTGGGGCCAACGTCCTGACTTTC. Its translation: CASSSTSVSGANVLTF. Looking up the rest from reference TRBV7-3 and TRBJ2-6 gives the full variable domain: GAGVSQTPSNKVTEKGKYVELRCDPISGHTALYWYRQSLGQGPEFLIYFQGTGAADDSGLPNDRFFAVRPEGSVSTLKIQRTERGDSAVYLCASSSTSVSGANVLTFGAGSRLTVL.

The chain couples TRBV4-1 to TRBJ2-7; D is undetermined. Per germline, CDR1 MGHRA and CDR2 YSYEKL. V lost 0 bases and J lost 2, with 8 bases in between. The CDR3 is 14 amino acids. The CDR3 protein is CASSQEAGTYEQYF. In nucleotides, the CDR3 is TGCGCCAGCAGCCAAGAGGCAGGAACCTACGAGCAGTACTTC.

The table lists this clonotype with a few counts. The chain combines TRBV9 with TRBJ2-2; D possibly corresponds to TRBD2 (6 bases). The ends were cut back, 3 bases at V and 7 bases at J, with 10 bases in the middle. The CDR3 contains 13 residues. Germline V gene sequence: CDR1 SGDLS, CDR2 YYNGEE. In DNA, the CDR3 is TGTGCCAGCAGCGGCGGGACTCTCGGGGAGCTGTTTTTT. This gives the protein CASSGGTLGELFF.

This clonotype was observed a few times. V gene TRBV9 combines with J gene TRBJ1-6, with D possibly being TRBD1 (5 bases). Trimming took 3 bases from V and 5 from J, leaving 6 bases between them. Germline CDR1 is SGDLS and CDR2 is YYNGEE. CDR3 size: 13 residues. Written as DNA, the CDR3 is TGTGCCAGCAGCGGCAGGGATAATTCACCCCTCCACTTT. This gives the protein CASSGRDNSPLHF.

This clonotype was seen ten or more times. V and J are TRBV19 and TRBJ2-1; D unclear. Germline V gene data show CDR1 as LNHDA and CDR2 as SQIVND (reference sequence). Trimming cost V 3 bases and J 0 bases, with 6 bases left between them. CDR3 length equals 14 residues. The CDR3 reads CASSIWSSYNEQFF. CDR3 sequence (DNA): TGTGCCAGTAGTATTTGGAGCTCCTACAATGAGCAGTTCTTC.

This clonotype was observed at least ten times. The chain couples TRBV5-6 to TRBJ1-1; the D gene is possibly TRBD1 (5 bases). The germline gives CDR1 SGHDT, CDR2 YYEEEE. The CDR3 length is 16 residues. V lost 2 bases to trimming and J lost 0 bases, with 14 bases between them. The CDR3 protein is CASSFRGPLMNTEAFF. The DNA for the CDR3 is TGTGCCAGCAGCTTCCGGGGACCCTTGATGAACACTGAAGCTTTCTTT.

The chain couples TRBV5-3 to TRBJ2-7, with D possibly matching TRBD2 (7 bases). TRBV5-3 is an open reading frame, and its role is uncertain. The CDR3 loop spans 16 amino acids. V gave up 4 bases and J gave up 3 bases, with 20 bases separating them. CDR3 nucleotides: TGTGCCAGAAGCCCCCCCCTGGCGGGGGCCCGCTACGAGCAGTACTTC. Its translation: CARSPPLAGARYEQYF.

Many counts were recorded for this clonotype. The chain is built from TRBV7-9 and TRBJ2-5; a weak D match, TRBD1 (6 bases). Germline loops: CDR1 SEHNR, CDR2 FQNEAQ (reference sequence). The length of the CDR3 is 16 residues. The V end was cut by 1 base, the J end by 7 bases, with 19 bases between. The CDR3 loop reads CASSLVTGLSLGTQYF. Here the CDR3 DNA reads TGTGCCAGCAGCTTAGTGACAGGTCTTTCCCTGGGGACCCAGTACTTC.

The sample holds a few counts of this clonotype. The genes are TRBV19 and TRBJ2-4; D may match TRBD1 or TRBD2 (5 bases each). This CDR3 has 14 amino acids. V was pared by 2 bases and J by 4 bases, with 9 bases between. Germline values: CDR1 LNHDA, CDR2 SQIVND (reference sequence). The CDR3 spells CASSIPGRKNIQYF. The CDR3 DNA reads TGTGCCAGTAGTATACCGGGACGGAAAAACATTCAGTACTTC.

This clonotype appeared many times. The rearrangement joins TRBV7-2 to TRBJ2-1; weak D call: TRBD2 (5 bases). Per the germline V gene, CDR1 is SGHTA and CDR2 is FQGNSA. This CDR3 is built from 13 residues. The germline V and J ends were trimmed by 2 bases and 4 bases, with 6 bases remaining between them. In nucleotides, the CDR3 is TGTGCCAGCAGCTTACGAGGGTACAATGAGCAGTTCTTC. Translated, it gives CASSLRGYNEQFF.

Turning to this clonotype: Being one base from a much bigger clone, this may be a read error. The V and J genes are TRBV4-1 and TRBJ1-2; D gene unclear. Looked up from germline, CDR1 is MGHRA and CDR2 is YSYEKL. There are 16 residues in the CDR3. Trimming removed 6 bases from V and 2 bases from J, with 19 bases in between. This CDR3 is CASRHPPSRRNYGYTF. CDR3 bases: TGCGCCAGCAGACATCCCCCCTCGAGGAGAAACTATGGCTACACCTTC.

In its sample, this clonotype was seen a few times. The CDR3 protein is CASSPVYRGIRNTIYF. The CDR3 DNA sequence: TGTGCCAGCAGCCCCGTATACAGGGGTATTCGAAACACCATATATTTT. The chain is built from TRBV6-5 and TRBJ1-3; 7 nucleotides match TRBD1. Per germline, CDR1 MNHEY and CDR2 SVGAGI. The ends lost 6 bases at V and 5 bases at J; junction bases unmatched: 13. The CDR3 is made up of 16 amino acids.

This clonotype was detected only a few times. The chain employs TRBV7-9 and TRBJ2-2; 8 nucleotides line up with TRBD1. Germline CDR1 is SEHNR and CDR2 is FQNEAQ (reference sequence). The CDR3 loop spans 15 amino acids. V lost 5 bases, J lost 6 bases, and 8 bases stayed unmatched. The CDR3 sequence: CASSPRDRLAGELFF. Here the CDR3 DNA reads TGTGCCAGCAGCCCGCGGGACAGGCTGGCCGGGGAGCTGTTTTTT.

This clonotype has more than one count but fewer than ten. The chain joins TRBV7-9 to TRBJ2-5, with TRBD1 identical over 8 bases. V shed 2 bases and J 4 bases; nucleotides not matched to a gene: 9. Per germline, CDR1 SEHNR and CDR2 FQNEAQ (reference sequence). The length of the CDR3 is 16 residues. This CDR3 reads CASSLTGQGIPETQYF. DNA for the CDR3: TGTGCCAGCAGCTTAACAGGACAGGGAATCCCAGAGACCCAGTACTTC.